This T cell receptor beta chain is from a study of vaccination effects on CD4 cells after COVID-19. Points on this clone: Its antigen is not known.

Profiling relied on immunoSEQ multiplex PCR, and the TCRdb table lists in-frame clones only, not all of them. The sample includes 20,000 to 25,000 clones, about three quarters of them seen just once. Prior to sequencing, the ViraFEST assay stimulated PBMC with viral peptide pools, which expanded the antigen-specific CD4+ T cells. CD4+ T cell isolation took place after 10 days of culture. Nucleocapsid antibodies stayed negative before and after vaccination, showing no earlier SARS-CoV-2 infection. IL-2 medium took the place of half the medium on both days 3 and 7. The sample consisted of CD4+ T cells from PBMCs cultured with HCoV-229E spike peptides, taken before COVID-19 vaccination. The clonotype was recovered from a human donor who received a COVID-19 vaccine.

The CDR3 DNA reads TGTGCCAGCAGTCCCCGTGGCGGGGGTGCAGGACAGTACGAGCAGTACTTC. The encoded protein is CASSPRGGGAGQYEQYF. The V call is TRBV27, the J call TRBJ2-7; perhaps TRBD2 as D (7 bases). Germline V gene data show CDR1 as MNHEY and CDR2 as SMNVEV (reference sequence). V dropped 5 bases and J dropped 4 bases, with 24 bases sitting between them. The CDR3 spans 17 residues.